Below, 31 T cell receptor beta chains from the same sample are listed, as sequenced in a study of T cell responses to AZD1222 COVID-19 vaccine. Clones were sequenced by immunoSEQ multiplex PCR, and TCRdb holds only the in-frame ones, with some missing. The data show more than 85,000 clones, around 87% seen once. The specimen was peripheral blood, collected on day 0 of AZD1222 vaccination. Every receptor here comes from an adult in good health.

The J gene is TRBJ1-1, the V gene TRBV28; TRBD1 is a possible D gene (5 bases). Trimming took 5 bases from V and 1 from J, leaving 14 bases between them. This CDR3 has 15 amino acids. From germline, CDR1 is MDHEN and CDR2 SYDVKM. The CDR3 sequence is CASSPRRGRNTEAFF. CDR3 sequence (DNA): TGTGCCAGCAGTCCTAGGAGGGGAAGGAACACTGAAGCTTTCTTT.

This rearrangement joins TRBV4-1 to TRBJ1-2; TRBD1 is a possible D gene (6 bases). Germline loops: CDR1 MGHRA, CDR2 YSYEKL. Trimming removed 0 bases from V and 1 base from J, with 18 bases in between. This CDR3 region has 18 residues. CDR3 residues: CASSQDGETGWGNYGYTF. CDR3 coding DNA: TGCGCCAGCAGCCAAGATGGAGAAACAGGGTGGGGTAACTATGGCTACACCTTC.

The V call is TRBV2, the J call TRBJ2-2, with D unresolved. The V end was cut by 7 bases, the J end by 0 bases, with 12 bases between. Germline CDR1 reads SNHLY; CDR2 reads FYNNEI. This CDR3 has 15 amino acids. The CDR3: CASTPGPTNTGELFF. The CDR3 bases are TGTGCCAGCACCCCGGGCCCGACGAACACCGGGGAGCTGTTTTTT.

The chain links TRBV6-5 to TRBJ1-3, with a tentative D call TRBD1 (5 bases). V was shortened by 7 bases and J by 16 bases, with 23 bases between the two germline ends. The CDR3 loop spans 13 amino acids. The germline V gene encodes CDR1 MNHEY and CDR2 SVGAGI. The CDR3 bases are TGTGCCAGCACCCTGTCGGGGGAGAGGTTGCATTATTTT. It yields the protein CASTLSGERLHYF.

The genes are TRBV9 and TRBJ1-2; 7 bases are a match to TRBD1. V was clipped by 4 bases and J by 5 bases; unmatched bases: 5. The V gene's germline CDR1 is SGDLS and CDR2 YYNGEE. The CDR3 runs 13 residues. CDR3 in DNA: TGTGCCAGCAGCCCTACAGGGGAGTATGGCTACACCTTC. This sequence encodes CASSPTGEYGYTF.

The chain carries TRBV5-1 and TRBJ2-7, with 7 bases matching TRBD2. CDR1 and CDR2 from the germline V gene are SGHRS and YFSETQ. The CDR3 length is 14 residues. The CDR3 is CASSLGRGTEPPSV. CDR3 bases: TGCGCCAGCAGCTTGGGGCGGGGGACCGAACCGCCGTCGGTC.

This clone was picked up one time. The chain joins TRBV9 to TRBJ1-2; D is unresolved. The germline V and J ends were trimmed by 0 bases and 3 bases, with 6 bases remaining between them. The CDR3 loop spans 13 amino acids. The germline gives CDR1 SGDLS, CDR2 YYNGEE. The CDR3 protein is CASSVELDYGYTF. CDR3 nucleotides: TGTGCCAGCAGCGTAGAATTAGACTATGGCTACACCTTC.

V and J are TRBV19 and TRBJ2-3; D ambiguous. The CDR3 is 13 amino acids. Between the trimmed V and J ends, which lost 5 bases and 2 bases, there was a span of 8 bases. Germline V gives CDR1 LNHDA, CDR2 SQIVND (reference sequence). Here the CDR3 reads CASSPWATDTQYF. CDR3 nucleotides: TGTGCCAGTAGTCCTTGGGCCACAGATACGCAGTATTTT.

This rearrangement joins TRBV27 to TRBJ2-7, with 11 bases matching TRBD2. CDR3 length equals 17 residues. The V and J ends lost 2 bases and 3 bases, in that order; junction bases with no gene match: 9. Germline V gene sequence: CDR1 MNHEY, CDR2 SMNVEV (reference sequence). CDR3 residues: CASSLTSLTSGVYEQYF. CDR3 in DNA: TGTGCCAGCAGTTTAACCTCGTTGACTAGCGGGGTCTACGAGCAGTACTTC.

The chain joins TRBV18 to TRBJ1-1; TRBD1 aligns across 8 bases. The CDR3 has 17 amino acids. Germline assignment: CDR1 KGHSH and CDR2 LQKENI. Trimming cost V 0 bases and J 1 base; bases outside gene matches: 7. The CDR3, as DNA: TGTGCCAGCTCACCACCGGGCAGGGGGCAGGGGAACACTGAAGCTTTCTTT. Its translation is CASSPPGRGQGNTEAFF. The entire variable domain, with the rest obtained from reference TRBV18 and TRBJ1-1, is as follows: NAGVMQNPRHLVRRRGQEARLRCSPMKGHSHVYWYRQLPEEGLKFMVYLQKENIIDESGMPKERFSAEFPKEGPSILRIQQVVRGDSAAYFCASSPPGRGQGNTEAFFGQGTRLTVV.

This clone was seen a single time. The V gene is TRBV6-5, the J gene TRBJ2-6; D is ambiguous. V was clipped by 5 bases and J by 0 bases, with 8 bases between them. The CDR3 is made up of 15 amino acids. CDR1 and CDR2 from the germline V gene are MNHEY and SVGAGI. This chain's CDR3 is CASSTEISGANVLTF. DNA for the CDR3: TGTGCCAGCAGTACCGAGATCTCTGGGGCCAACGTCCTGACTTTC.

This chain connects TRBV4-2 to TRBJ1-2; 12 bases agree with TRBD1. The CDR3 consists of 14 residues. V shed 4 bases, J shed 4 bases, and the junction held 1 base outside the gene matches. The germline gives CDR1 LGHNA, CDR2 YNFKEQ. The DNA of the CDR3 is TGTGCCAGCAGCCGGGGACAGGGGGCCTATGGCTACACCTTC. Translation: CASSRGQGAYGYTF.

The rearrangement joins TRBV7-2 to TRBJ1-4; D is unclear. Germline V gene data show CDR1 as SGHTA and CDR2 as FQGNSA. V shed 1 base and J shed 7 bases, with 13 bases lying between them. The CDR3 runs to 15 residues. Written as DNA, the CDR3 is TGTGCCAGCAGCTTAGTATTAACCGGGGTTGAAAAACTGTTTTTT. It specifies CASSLVLTGVEKLFF.

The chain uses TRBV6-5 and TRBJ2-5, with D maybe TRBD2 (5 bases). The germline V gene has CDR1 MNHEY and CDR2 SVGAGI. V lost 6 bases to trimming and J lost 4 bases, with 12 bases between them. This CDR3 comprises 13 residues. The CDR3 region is CASRPGVGETQYF. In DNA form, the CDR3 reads TGTGCCAGCAGGCCCGGGGTAGGAGAGACCCAGTACTTC.

The CDR3 spells CASSRTENYGYTF. The DNA of the CDR3 is TGTGCCAGCAGCCGAACAGAAAACTATGGCTACACCTTC. The chain joins TRBV3-1 (or the pseudogene TRBV3-2) to TRBJ1-2; D uncertain. This CDR3 spans 13 amino acids. Germline V CDR1 and CDR2: LGHDT, YNNKEL (reference sequence). V lost 4 bases and J 2 bases, leaving 8 bases between the germline ends.

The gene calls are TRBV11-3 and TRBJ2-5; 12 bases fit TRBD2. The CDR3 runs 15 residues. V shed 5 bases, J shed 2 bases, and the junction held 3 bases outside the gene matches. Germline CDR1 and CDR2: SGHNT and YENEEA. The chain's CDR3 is CASSRGTSGQETQYF. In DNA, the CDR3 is TGTGCCAGCAGCCGAGGGACTAGCGGGCAAGAGACCCAGTACTTC.

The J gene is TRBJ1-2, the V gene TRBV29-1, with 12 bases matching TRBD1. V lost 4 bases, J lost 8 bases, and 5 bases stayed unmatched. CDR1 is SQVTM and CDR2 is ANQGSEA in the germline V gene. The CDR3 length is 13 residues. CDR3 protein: CSVGRDRGPGYTF. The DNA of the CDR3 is TGCAGCGTTGGAAGGGACAGGGGGCCCGGCTACACCTTC.

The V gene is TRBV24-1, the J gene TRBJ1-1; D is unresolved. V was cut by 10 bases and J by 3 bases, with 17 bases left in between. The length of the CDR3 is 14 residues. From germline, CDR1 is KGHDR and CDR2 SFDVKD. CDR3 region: CATPQEGTDTEAFF. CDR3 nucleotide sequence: TGTGCCACTCCCCAGGAGGGCACCGACACTGAAGCTTTCTTT.

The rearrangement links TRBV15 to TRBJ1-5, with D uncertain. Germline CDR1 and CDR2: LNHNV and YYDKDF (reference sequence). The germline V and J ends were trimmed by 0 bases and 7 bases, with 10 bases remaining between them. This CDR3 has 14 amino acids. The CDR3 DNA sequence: TGTGCCACCAGCAGAGATGTGGGAGGCCAGCCCCAGCATTTT. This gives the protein CATSRDVGGQPQHF.

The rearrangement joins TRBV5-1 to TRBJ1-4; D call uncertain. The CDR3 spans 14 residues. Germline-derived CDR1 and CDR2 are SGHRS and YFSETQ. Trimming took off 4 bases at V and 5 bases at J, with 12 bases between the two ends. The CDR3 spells CASSLQRPNEKLFF. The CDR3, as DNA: TGCGCCAGCAGCCTACAGAGGCCCAATGAAAAACTGTTTTTT.

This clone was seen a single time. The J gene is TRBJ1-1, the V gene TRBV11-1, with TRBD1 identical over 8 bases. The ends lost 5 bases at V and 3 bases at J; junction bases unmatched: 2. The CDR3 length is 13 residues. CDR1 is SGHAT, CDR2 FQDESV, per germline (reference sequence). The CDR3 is CASSKDRDTEAFF. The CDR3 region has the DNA TGTGCCAGCAGCAAGGACAGGGACACTGAAGCTTTCTTT.

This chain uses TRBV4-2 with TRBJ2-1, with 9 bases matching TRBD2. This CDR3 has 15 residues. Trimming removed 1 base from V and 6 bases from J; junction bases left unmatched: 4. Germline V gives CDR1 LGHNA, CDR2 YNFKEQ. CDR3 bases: TGTGCCAGCAGCCAAGGTCTAGCGGGGATCAATGAGCAGTTCTTC. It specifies CASSQGLAGINEQFF.

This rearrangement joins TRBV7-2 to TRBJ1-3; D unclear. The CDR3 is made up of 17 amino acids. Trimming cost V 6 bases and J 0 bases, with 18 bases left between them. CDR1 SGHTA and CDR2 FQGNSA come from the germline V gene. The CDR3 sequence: CASRLKMGGSSGNTIYF. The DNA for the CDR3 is TGTGCCAGCAGGTTAAAAATGGGCGGGAGCTCTGGAAACACCATATATTTT.

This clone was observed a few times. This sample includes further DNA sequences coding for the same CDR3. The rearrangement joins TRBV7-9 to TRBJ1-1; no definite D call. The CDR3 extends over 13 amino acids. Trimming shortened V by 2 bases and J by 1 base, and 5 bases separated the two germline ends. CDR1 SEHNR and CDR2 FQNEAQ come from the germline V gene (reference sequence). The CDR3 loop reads CASSLSSNTEAFF. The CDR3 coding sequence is TGTGCCAGCAGCTTATCGTCGAACACTGAAGCTTTCTTT.

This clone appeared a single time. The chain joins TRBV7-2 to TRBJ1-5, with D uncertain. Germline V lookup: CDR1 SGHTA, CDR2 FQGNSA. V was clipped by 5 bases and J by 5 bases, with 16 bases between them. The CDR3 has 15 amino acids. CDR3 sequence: CASSPKGSGHQPQHF. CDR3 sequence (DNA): TGTGCCAGCAGCCCCAAAGGGTCAGGACATCAGCCCCAGCATTTT.

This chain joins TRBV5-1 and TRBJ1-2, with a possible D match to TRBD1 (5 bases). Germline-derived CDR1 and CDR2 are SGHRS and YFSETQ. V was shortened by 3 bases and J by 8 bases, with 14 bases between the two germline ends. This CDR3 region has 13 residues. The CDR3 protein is CASSSWDAPGYTF. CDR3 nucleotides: TGCGCCAGCAGCTCCTGGGACGCGCCCGGCTACACCTTC.

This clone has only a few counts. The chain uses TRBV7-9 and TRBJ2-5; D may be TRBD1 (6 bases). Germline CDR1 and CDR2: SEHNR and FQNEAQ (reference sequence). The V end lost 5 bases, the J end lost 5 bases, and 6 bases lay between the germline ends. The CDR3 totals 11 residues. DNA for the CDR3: TGTGCCAGCAGCACAGGGGAGACCCAGTACTTC. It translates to CASSTGETQYF.

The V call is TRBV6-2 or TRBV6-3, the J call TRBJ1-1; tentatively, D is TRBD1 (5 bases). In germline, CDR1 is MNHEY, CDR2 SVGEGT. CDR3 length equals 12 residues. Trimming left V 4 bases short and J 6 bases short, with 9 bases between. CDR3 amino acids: CASSFEGPEAFF. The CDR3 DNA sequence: TGTGCCAGCAGTTTCGAGGGACCTGAAGCTTTCTTT.

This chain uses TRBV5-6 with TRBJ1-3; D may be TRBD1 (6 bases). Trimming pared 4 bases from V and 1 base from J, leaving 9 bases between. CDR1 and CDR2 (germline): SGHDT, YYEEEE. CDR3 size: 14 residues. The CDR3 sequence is CASSETGSGNTIYF. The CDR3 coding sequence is TGTGCCAGCAGCGAGACAGGTTCTGGAAACACCATATATTTT.

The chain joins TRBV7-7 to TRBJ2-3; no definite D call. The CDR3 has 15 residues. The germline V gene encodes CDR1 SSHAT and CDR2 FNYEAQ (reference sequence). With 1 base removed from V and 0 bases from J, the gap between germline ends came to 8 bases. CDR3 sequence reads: CASSLGLGSTDTQYF. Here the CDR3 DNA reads TGTGCCAGCAGCTTAGGGTTGGGTAGCACAGATACGCAGTATTTT.

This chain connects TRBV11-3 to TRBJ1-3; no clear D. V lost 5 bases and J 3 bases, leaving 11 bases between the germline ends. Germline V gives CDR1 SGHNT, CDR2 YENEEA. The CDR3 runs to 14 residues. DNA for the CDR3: TGTGCCAGCAGCACCGGTCGTGGTGGAAACACCATATATTTT. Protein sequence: CASSTGRGGNTIYF.